The T cell receptor beta chain under discussion was sequenced for a study of shared clonotypes between healthy human individuals. This clone has only a few counts. The V gene's germline CDR1 is SGHVS and CDR2 FQNEAQ. V shed 2 bases and J shed 5 bases, with 9 bases lying between them. The CDR3 totals 13 residues. Per the original methods: Filtering differed, since immunoSEQ gave only junction sequences and no quality scores. This table comes from immunoSEQ multiplex PCR, and its TCRdb copy is limited to in-frame clones, with some not included. V, J and clone size are taken as reported in that table, and D and trimming were inferred from the DNA itself. The profile shows over 150,000 clones, over 50% of them singletons.

The rearrangement uses TRBV7-8 and TRBJ1-1; tentative D call: TRBD1 (5 bases). The receptor comes from a man between 25 and 39 years old in good health. Material for sequencing was memory CD4+ T cells sorted from blood. Subset in this sample: CD45RA-negative fraction. In DNA form, the CDR3 reads TGTGCCAGCAGCTTAAGGGGAAGAACTGAAGCTTTCTTT. Its protein product is CASSLRGRTEAFF.